Reported below is one T cell receptor (beta chain). This sample stems from a study of blood T cell repertoires in COVID-19. Germline values: CDR1 MDHEN, CDR2 SYDVKM. The CDR3 totals 11 residues. V lost 3 bases and J lost 7, with 7 bases in between. Sequencing was performed with immunoSEQ multiplex PCR; in TCRdb, only in-frame clones are kept and a portion is missing. The sample carries 200,000 or so clones, approximately 85% recorded once. The chain couples TRBV28 to TRBJ2-7; D unresolved. Material: peripheral blood. The TCR was taken from a woman between 65 and 79 years old with active or convalescent COVID-19. The CDR3 DNA follows: TGTGCCAGCAGTTTTCATCGGGAGCAGTACTTC. Its protein is CASSFHREQYF. The full variable domain, with the rest looked up from reference TRBV28 and TRBJ2-7, is DVKVTQSSRYLVKRTGEKVFLECVQDMDHENMFWYRQDPGLGLRLIYFSYDVKMKEKGDIPEGYSVSREKKERFSLILESASTNQTSMYLCASSFHREQYFGPGTRLTVT.